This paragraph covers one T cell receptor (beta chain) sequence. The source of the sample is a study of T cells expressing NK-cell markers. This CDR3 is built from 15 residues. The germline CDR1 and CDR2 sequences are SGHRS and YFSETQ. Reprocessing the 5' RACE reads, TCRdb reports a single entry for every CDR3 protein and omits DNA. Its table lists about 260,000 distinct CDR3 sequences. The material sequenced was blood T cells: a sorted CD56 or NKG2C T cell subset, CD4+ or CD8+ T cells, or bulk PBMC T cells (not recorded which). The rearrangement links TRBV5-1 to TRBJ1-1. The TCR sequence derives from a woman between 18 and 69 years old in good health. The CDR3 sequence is CASSKLSRMNTEAFF. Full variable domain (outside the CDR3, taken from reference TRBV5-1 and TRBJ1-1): KAGVTQTPRYLIKTRGQQVTLSCSPISGHRSVSWYQQTPGQGLQFLFEYFSETQRNKGNFPGRFSGRQFSNSRSEMNVSTLELGDSALYLCASSKLSRMNTEAFFGQGTRLTVV.